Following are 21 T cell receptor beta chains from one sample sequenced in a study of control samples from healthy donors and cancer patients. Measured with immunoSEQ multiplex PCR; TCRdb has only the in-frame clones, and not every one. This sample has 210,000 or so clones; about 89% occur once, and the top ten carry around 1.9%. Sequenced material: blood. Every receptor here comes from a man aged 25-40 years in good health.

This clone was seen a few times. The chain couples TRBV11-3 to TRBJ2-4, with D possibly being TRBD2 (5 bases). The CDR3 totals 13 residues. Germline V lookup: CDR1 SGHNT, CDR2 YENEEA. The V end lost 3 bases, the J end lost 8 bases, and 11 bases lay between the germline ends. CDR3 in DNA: TGTGCCAGCAGCTTTCGGTCCGGGGACATTCAGTACTTC. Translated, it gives CASSFRSGDIQYF.

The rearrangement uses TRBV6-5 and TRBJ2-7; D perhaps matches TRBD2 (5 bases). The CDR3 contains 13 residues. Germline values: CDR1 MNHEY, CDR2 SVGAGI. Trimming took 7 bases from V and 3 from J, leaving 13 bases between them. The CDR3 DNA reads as TGTGCCAGCACTAGGGAGCGAGGCTACGAGCAGTACTTC. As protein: CASTRERGYEQYF.

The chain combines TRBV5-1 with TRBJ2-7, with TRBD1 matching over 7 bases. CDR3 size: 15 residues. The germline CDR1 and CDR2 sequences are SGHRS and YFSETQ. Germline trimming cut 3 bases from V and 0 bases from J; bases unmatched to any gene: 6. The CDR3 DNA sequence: TGCGCCAGCAGCTCGGGACAGTCGATCTCCTACGAGCAGTACTTC. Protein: CASSSGQSISYEQYF.

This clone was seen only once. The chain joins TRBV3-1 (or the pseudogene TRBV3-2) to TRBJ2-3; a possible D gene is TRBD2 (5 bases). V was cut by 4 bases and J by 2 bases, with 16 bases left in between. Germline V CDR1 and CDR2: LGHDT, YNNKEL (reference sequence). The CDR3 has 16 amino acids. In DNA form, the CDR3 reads TGTGCCAGCAGCCCCTATGGGAGCGGATTCACAGATACGCAGTATTTT. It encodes CASSPYGSGFTDTQYF.

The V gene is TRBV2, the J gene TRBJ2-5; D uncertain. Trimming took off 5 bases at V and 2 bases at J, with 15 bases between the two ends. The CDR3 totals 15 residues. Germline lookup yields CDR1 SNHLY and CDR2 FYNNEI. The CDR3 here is CASSRSRVSQETQYF. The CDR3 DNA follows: TGTGCCAGCAGTAGATCCCGGGTCAGTCAAGAGACCCAGTACTTC.

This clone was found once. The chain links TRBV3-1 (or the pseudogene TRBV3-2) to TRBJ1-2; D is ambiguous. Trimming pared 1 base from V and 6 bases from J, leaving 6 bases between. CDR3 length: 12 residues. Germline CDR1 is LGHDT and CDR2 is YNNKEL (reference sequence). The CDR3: CASSQGRNGYTF. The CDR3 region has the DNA TGTGCCAGCAGCCAAGGGAGAAATGGCTACACCTTC.

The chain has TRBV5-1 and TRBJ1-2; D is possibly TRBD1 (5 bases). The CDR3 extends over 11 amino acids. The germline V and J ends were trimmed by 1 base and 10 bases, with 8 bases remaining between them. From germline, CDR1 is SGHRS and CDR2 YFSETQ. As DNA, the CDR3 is TGCGCCAGCAGCTTGATGGGGGACTACACCTTC. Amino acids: CASSLMGDYTF.

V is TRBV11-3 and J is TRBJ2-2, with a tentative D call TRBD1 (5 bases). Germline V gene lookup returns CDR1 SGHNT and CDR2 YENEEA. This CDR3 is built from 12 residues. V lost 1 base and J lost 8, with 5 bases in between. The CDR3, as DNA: TGTGCCAGCAGCTTAGGACAGGGGGAGCTGTTTTTT. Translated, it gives CASSLGQGELFF.

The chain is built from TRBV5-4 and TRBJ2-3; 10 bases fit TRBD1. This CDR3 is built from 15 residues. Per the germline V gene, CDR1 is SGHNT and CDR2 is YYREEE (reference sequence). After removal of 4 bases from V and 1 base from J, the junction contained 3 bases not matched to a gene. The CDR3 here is CASSLGQGRTDTQYF. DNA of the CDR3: TGTGCCAGCAGCCTGGGACAGGGGCGCACAGATACGCAGTATTTT.

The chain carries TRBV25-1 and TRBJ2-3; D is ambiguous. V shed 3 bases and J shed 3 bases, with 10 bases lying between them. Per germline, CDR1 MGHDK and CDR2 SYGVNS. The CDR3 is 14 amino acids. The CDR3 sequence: CASSDPRATDTQYF. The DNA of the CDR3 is TGTGCCAGCAGTGATCCCCGGGCAACAGATACGCAGTATTTT. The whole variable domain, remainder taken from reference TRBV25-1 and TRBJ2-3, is EADIYQTPRYLVIGTGKKITLECSQTMGHDKMYWYQQDPGMELHLIHYSYGVNSTEKGDLSSESTVSRIRTEHFPLTLESARPSHTSQYLCASSDPRATDTQYFGPGTRLTVL.

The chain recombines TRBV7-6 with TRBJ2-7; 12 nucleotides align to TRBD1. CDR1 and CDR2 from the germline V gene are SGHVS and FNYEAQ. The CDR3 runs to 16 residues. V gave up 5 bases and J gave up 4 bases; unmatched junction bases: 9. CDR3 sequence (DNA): TGTGCCAGCAGCCAAACTCCGGGACAGGGGGCTTACGAGCAGTACTTC. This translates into CASSQTPGQGAYEQYF.

The CDR3 DNA reads as TGTGCCAGCAGTTCCGGACAGGCTGTGAGGGCTTTCTTT. This translates into CASSSGQAVRAFF. The chain couples TRBV12-3 or TRBV12-4 to TRBJ1-1, with 7 bases identical to TRBD1. This CDR3 contains 13 residues. V was clipped by 4 bases and J by 11 bases; unmatched bases: 10.

The CDR3 here is CASSIEDLGRSSYNSPLHF. The CDR3 nucleotides are TGTGCCAGTAGTATAGAAGACTTGGGGAGAAGCTCCTATAATTCACCCCTCCACTTT. This chain links TRBV19 with TRBJ1-6; D unresolved. Per germline, CDR1 LNHDA and CDR2 SQIVND (reference sequence). The CDR3 extends over 19 amino acids. The V end was cut by 0 bases, the J end by 0 bases, with 15 bases between. The whole variable domain, filled in from reference TRBV19 and TRBJ1-6, reads DGGITQSPKYLFRKEGQNVTLSCEQNLNHDAMYWYRQDPGQGLRLIYYSQIVNDFQKGDIAEGYSVSREKKESFPLTVTSAQKNPTAFYLCASSIEDLGRSSYNSPLHFGNGTRLTVT.

The CDR3 is CASSEGRSVPNYGYTF. DNA of the CDR3: TGTGCCAGCAGTGAGGGACGGTCCGTCCCTAACTATGGCTACACCTTC. This chain links TRBV6-1 with TRBJ1-2; tentative D call: TRBD1 (5 bases). Trimming left V 3 bases short and J 0 bases short, with 14 bases between. This CDR3 contains 16 residues. Germline V lookup: CDR1 MNHNS, CDR2 SASEGT.

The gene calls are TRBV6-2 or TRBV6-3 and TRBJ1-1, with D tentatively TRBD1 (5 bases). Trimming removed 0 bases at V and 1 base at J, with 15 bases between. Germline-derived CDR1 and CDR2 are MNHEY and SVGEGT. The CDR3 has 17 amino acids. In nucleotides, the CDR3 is TGTGCCAGCAGTTACTCGGGGCCCCAGAACCCGAACACTGAAGCTTTCTTT. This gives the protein CASSYSGPQNPNTEAFF.

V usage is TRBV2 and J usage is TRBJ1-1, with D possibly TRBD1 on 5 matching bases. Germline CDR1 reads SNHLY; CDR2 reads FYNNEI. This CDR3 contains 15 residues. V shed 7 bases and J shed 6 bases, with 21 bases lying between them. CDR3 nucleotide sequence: TGTGCCAGCACCCCGTGGACACCAGAAGGCCCTGAAGCTTTCTTT. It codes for CASTPWTPEGPEAFF.

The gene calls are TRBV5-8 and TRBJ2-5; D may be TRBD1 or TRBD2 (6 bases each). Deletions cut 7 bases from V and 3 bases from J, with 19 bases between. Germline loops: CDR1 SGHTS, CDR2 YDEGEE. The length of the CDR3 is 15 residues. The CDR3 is CASAYLGGREETQYF. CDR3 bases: TGTGCCAGCGCATATCTGGGGGGCAGGGAAGAGACCCAGTACTTC.

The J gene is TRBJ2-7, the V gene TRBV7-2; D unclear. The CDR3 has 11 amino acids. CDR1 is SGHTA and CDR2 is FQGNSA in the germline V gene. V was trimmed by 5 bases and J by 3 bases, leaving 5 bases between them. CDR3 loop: CASSPIYEQYF. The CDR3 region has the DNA TGTGCCAGCAGCCCCATCTACGAGCAGTACTTC.

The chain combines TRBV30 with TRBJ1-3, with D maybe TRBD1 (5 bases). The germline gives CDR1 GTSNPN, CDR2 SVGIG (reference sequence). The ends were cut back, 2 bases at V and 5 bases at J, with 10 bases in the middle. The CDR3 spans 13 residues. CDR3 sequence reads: CAWSTGDRNTIYF. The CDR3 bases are TGTGCCTGGAGTACCGGGGACCGAAACACCATATATTTT.

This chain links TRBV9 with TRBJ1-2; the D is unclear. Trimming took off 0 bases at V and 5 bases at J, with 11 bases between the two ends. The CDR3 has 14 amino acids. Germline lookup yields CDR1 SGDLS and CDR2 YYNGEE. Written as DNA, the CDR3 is TGTGCCAGCAGCGTAGCTAGGACCCCATATGGCTACACCTTC. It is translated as CASSVARTPYGYTF. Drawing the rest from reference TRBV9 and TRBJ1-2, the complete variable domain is DSGVTQTPKHLITATGQRVTLRCSPRSGDLSVYWYQQSLDQGLQFLIQYYNGEERAKGNILERFSAQQFPDLHSELNLSSLELGDSALYFCASSVARTPYGYTFGSGTRLTVV.

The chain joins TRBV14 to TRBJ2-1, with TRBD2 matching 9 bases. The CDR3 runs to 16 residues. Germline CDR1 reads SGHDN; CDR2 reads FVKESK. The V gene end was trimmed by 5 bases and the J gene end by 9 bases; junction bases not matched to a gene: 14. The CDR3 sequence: CASSRLAGDTRGEQFF. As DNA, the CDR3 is TGTGCCAGCAGCAGATTAGCGGGGGACACTAGAGGTGAGCAGTTCTTC.